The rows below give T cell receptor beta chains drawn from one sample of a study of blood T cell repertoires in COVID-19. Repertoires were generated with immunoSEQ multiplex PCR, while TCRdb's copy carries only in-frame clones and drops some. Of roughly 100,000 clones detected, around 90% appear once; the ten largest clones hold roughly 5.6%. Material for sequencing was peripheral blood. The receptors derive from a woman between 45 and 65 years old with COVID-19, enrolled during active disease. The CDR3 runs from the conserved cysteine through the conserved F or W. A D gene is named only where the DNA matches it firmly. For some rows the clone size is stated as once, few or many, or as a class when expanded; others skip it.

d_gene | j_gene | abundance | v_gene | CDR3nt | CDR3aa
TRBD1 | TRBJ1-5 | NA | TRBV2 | TGTGCCAGCAGTCCGACAGGGGGCCGGCAGCCCCAGCATTTT | CASSPTGGRQPQHF
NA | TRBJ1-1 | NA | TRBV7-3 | TGTGCCAGCAGCTCCACACAGAACACTGAAGCTTTCTTT | CASSSTQNTEAFF
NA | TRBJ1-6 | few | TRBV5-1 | TGCGCCAGCAGCCTAGGACAGACTAATTCACCCCTCCACTTT | CASSLGQTNSPLHF
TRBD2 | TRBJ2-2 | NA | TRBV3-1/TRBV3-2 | TGTGCCAGCAGCCAAGGACGGGGGGGTATGGCCGGGGAGCTGTTTTTT | CASSQGRGGMAGELFF
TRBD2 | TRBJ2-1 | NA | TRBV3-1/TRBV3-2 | TGTGCCAGCAGCCCCCCACTTGGGCGGGGGGACTTTAATGAGCAGTTCTTC | CASSPPLGRGDFNEQFF
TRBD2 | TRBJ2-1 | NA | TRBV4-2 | TGTGCCAGCAGCCAAGAGGGGACTAGCGGGGGGTACAATGAGCAGTTCTTC | CASSQEGTSGGYNEQFF
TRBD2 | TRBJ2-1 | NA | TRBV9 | TGTGCCAGCAGCGCGGCCCCTAGCGGGGGGGCCGATGAGCAGTTCTTC | CASSAAPSGGADEQFF
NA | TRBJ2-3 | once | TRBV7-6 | TGTGCCAGCAGCCCCGGGGTGTTCAGTTCTAGCACAGATACGCAGTATTTT | CASSPGVFSSSTDTQYF
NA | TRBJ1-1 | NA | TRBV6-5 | TGTGCCACCAACTCTGCGGTCGGGAACACTGAAGCTTTCTTT | CATNSAVGNTEAFF
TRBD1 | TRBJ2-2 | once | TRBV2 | TGTGCCAGCAGGGGGACAGACACCGGGGAGCTGTTTTTT | CASRGTDTGELFF
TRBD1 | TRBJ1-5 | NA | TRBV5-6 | TGTGCCAGCAGCTTGACAGGGGGCGGTTATAGCAATCAGCCCCAGCATTTT | CASSLTGGGYSNQPQHF
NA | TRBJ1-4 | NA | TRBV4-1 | TGCGCCAGCAGCCAAGATACGGATAGCTTAAATGAAAAACTGTTTTTT | CASSQDTDSLNEKLFF
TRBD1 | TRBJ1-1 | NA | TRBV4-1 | TGCGCCAGCAGCCATCGGACAGGGAGGACTGAAGCTTTCTTT | CASSHRTGRTEAFF
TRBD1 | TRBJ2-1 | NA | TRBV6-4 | TGTGCCAGCAGTGACTCTTTGGCCAGGGGGCACTATGAGCAGTTCTTC | CASSDSLARGHYEQFF
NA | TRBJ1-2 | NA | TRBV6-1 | TGTGCCAGCAGTGAATCTTTTGGCTACACCTTC | CASSESFGYTF
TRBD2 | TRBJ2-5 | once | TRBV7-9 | TGTGCCAGCAGCCTCCGGACTGGACTAGCGGGGAGGCAGACCCAGTACTTC | CASSLRTGLAGRQTQYF
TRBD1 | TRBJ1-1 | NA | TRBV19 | TGTGCCAGTCAATCTGCCGGGACAGGGAACACTGAAGCTTTCTTT | CASQSAGTGNTEAFF
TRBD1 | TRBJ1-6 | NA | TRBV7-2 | TGTGCCAGCAGCTTCGGGACAGGGCTTAATTCACCCCTCCACTTT | CASSFGTGLNSPLHF
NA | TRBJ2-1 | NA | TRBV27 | TGTGCCAGCAGTGCATCAGACGGGTCCTACAATGAGCAGTTCTTC | CASSASDGSYNEQFF
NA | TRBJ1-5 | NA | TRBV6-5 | TGTGCCAGCAGTTATAACAGTGCCGATCAGCCCCAGCATTTT | CASSYNSADQPQHF
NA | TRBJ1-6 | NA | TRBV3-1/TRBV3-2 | TGTGCCAGCAGCCACAGCAGGGGAATAGTGGATTCACCCCTCCACTTT | CASSHSRGIVDSPLHF
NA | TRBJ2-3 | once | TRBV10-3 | TGTGCCATTCTCTCGACAGAAACTGATACGCAGTATTTT | CAILSTETDTQYF
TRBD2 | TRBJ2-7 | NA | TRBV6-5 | TGTGCCAGCAATCCCTGGACTAGCGGGGAGGGCGAGCAGTACTTC | CASNPWTSGEGEQYF
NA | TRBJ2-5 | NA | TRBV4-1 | TGCGCCAGCAGCCAAGATAGAAAGACCCAGTACTTC | CASSQDRKTQYF
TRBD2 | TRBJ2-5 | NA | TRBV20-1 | TGCAGTGCTAGTGCGGGGGGTCTAGGAGAGACCCAGTACTTC | CSASAGGLGETQYF